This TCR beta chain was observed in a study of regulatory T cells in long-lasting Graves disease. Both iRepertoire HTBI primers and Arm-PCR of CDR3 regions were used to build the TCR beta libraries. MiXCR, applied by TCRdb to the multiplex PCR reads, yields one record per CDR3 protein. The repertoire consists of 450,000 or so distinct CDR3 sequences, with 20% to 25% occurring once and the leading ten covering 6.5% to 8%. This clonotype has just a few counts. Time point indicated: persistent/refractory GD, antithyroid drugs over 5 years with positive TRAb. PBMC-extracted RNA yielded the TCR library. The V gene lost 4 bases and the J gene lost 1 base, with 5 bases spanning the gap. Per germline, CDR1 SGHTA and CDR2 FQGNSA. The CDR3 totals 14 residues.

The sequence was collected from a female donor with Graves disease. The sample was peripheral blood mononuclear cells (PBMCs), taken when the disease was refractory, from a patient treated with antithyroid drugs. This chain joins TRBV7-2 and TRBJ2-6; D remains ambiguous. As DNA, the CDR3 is TGTGCCAGCAGCTATATATCTGGGGCCAACGTCCTGACTTTC. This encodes CASSYISGANVLTF.